What follows are 22 T cell receptor beta chains derived from one specimen sequenced in a study of T cell responses to AZD1222 COVID-19 vaccine. TCRdb's table, derived via immunoSEQ multiplex PCR, lists solely in-frame clones and lacks some. The table shows 150,000 to 190,000 clones, with 85% to 95% occurring only once. The sequencing used peripheral blood, collected 28 days after the second AZD1222 dose. These receptors originate from an adult who received the AZD1222 COVID-19 vaccine.

The chain employs TRBV29-1 and TRBJ1-5; D might be TRBD1 (5 bases). Trimming removed 5 bases from V and 7 bases from J, with 15 bases in between. Per germline, CDR1 SQVTM and CDR2 ANQGSEA. The CDR3 spans 13 residues. The CDR3 here is CSVQRGRGQPQHF. The CDR3 DNA sequence: TGCAGCGTTCAGCGGGGGAGGGGCCAGCCCCAGCATTTT.

This chain joins TRBV7-3 and TRBJ2-2, with 7 positions matching TRBD1. The CDR3 loop spans 15 amino acids. V was clipped by 5 bases and J by 6 bases; unmatched bases: 9. Per the germline V gene, CDR1 is SGHTA and CDR2 is FQGTGA. The CDR3 here is CASSDRTGAPGELFF. The CDR3 region has the DNA TGTGCCAGCAGCGACCGGACAGGCGCCCCCGGGGAGCTGTTTTTT. The full variable domain, its missing parts supplied by reference TRBV7-3 and TRBJ2-2, is GAGVSQTPSNKVTEKGKYVELRCDPISGHTALYWYRQSLGQGPEFLIYFQGTGAADDSGLPNDRFFAVRPEGSVSTLKIQRTERGDSAVYLCASSDRTGAPGELFFGEGSRLTVL.

The chain has TRBV10-1 and TRBJ2-1, with no clear D. Germline V lookup: CDR1 WNHNN, CDR2 SYGVQD (reference sequence). V was clipped by 6 bases and J by 0 bases, with 15 bases between them. The length of the CDR3 is 16 residues. CDR3 residues: CASSSTGKVSYNEQFF. The CDR3 nucleotides are TGCGCCAGCAGCAGTACTGGGAAGGTCTCCTACAATGAGCAGTTCTTC.

The V and J genes are TRBV24-1 and TRBJ1-1; D gene ambiguous. Between the trimmed V and J ends, which lost 3 bases and 1 base, there was a span of 5 bases. The V gene's germline CDR1 is KGHDR and CDR2 SFDVKD. CDR3 length: 13 amino acids. CDR3 protein: CATSDRENTEAFF. The DNA of the CDR3 is TGTGCCACCAGTGATCGAGAGAACACTGAAGCTTTCTTT.

DNA of the CDR3: TGTGCCAGCAGCGAGGGGGTCATGTACGAGCAGTACTTC. This encodes CASSEGVMYEQYF. This chain links TRBV28 with TRBJ2-7; a possible D gene is TRBD1 (6 bases). V was pared by 6 bases and J by 4 bases, with 13 bases between. Germline CDR1 and CDR2: MDHEN and SYDVKM. There are 13 residues in the CDR3. The full variable domain, rest sourced from reference TRBV28 and TRBJ2-7, is DVKVTQSSRYLVKRTGEKVFLECVQDMDHENMFWYRQDPGLGLRLIYFSYDVKMKEKGDIPEGYSVSREKKERFSLILESASTNQTSMYLCASSEGVMYEQYFGPGTRLTVT.

A word on this clone: Its ends do not fully match the called genes, so a read error is possible. The chain links TRBV29-1 to TRBJ2-1; no reliable D call. Looked up from germline, CDR1 is SQVTM and CDR2 is ANQGSEA. The length of the CDR3 is 14 residues. Here the CDR3 DNA reads TGCAGCGCTGAACAGATTTACTCCTACAATGAGCAGTTCTTC. Encoded protein: CSAEQIYSYNEQFF.

J is TRBJ2-1 and V is TRBV19, with 12 bases that match TRBD2. CDR1 LNHDA and CDR2 SQIVND come from the germline V gene (reference sequence). This CDR3 is 14 amino acids long. After removal of 6 bases from V and 7 bases from J, the junction contained 4 bases not matched to a gene. CDR3 coding DNA: TGTGCCAGTAGGACTAGCGGGAGTAGGAATGAGCAGTTCTTC. Translation: CASRTSGSRNEQFF.

The J gene is TRBJ2-5, the V gene TRBV5-6, with D perhaps assigned TRBD1 or TRBD2 (5 bases each). CDR1 and CDR2 from the germline V gene are SGHDT and YYEEEE. Trimming took off 2 bases at V and 3 bases at J, with 23 bases between the two ends. The CDR3 has 18 residues. CDR3 DNA sequence: TGTGCCAGCAGCTTTATGGGACCCGTTATCGGAATTGAAGAGACCCAGTACTTC. Amino acid sequence: CASSFMGPVIGIEETQYF.

The V call is TRBV5-1, the J call TRBJ2-5; 10 bases fit TRBD2. Germline V lookup: CDR1 SGHRS, CDR2 YFSETQ. Losses at the gene ends were 0 bases for V and 2 bases for J; bases not matched to a gene: 4. The CDR3 spans 16 residues. CDR3 protein: CASSLGPSGGQETQYF. The CDR3 bases are TGCGCCAGCAGCTTGGGGCCTAGCGGGGGTCAAGAGACCCAGTACTTC.

The chain employs TRBV30 and TRBJ1-5, with a tentative D call TRBD1 (5 bases). The length of the CDR3 is 14 residues. Germline V gene sequence: CDR1 GTSNPN, CDR2 SVGIG (reference sequence). Between the trimmed V and J ends, which lost 2 bases and 3 bases, there was a span of 11 bases. This CDR3 is CAWSKGADNQPQHF. CDR3 sequence (DNA): TGTGCCTGGAGTAAAGGGGCCGACAATCAGCCCCAGCATTTT.

V gene TRBV10-2 combines with J gene TRBJ2-1, with TRBD2 matching over 7 bases. Germline CDR1 reads WSHSY; CDR2 reads SAAADI. This CDR3 spans 18 amino acids. The ends lost 0 bases at V and 4 bases at J; junction bases unmatched: 12. The CDR3 reads CASSESGPAGLLYNEQFF. The DNA for the CDR3 is TGCGCCAGCAGTGAGTCGGGCCCAGCGGGGTTACTATACAATGAGCAGTTCTTC.

The chain has TRBV3-1 (or the pseudogene TRBV3-2) and TRBJ1-6; D might be TRBD1 (5 bases). There are 14 residues in the CDR3. The V gene's germline CDR1 is LGHDT and CDR2 YNNKEL (reference sequence). Trimming shortened V by 1 base and J by 9 bases, and 10 bases separated the two germline ends. The CDR3 reads CASSQVQARSPLHF. CDR3 nucleotides: TGTGCCAGCAGCCAAGTACAGGCGCGTTCACCCCTCCACTTT.

This chain links TRBV18 with TRBJ2-2; D is ambiguous. CDR3 length equals 13 residues. Germline V gene lookup returns CDR1 KGHSH and CDR2 LQKENI. Trimming cost V 0 bases and J 2 bases, with 1 base left between them. CDR3 in amino acids: CASSPPNTGELFF. The DNA of the CDR3 is TGTGCCAGCTCACCACCTAACACCGGGGAGCTGTTTTTT.

The rearrangement joins TRBV19 to TRBJ1-5; no clear D. The V gene's germline CDR1 is LNHDA and CDR2 SQIVND (reference sequence). Between the trimmed V and J ends, which lost 4 bases and 5 bases, there was a span of 9 bases. The CDR3 spans 13 residues. The CDR3 protein is CASSTIRDQPQHF. As DNA, the CDR3 is TGTGCCAGTAGTACGATCCGGGATCAGCCCCAGCATTTT.

The chain uses TRBV25-1 and TRBJ1-3; 8 bases match TRBD1. Per germline, CDR1 MGHDK and CDR2 SYGVNS. The CDR3 has 15 residues. V dropped 4 bases and J dropped 7; count of bases not matched to a gene: 9. In nucleotides, the CDR3 is TGTGCCAGCAGTGCCTCCAGGGGGCTATGGAACACCATATATTTT. This sequence encodes CASSASRGLWNTIYF.

The chain joins TRBV3-1 (or the pseudogene TRBV3-2) to TRBJ2-7, with D maybe TRBD2 (6 bases). The CDR3 runs to 13 residues. Germline CDR1 LGHDT, CDR2 YNNKEL (reference sequence). V was pared by 0 bases and J by 6 bases, with 9 bases between. The CDR3 protein is CASSQDYGGEQYF. As DNA, the CDR3 is TGTGCCAGCAGCCAAGATTACGGGGGCGAGCAGTACTTC.

The chain combines TRBV5-1 with TRBJ1-2; D gene ambiguous. The V gene lost 0 bases and the J gene lost 8 bases, with 17 bases spanning the gap. The germline V gene encodes CDR1 SGHRS and CDR2 YFSETQ. This CDR3 has 15 residues. CDR3 in amino acids: CASSLGEPRFGGYTF. For the CDR3, the DNA is TGCGCCAGCAGCTTGGGGGAACCCCGGTTTGGGGGCTACACCTTC.

Worth noting for this clone: Other DNA sequences in this specimen translate into the identical CDR3. The chain uses TRBV30 and TRBJ1-5; TRBD1 matches 7 bases. V shed 3 bases, J shed 1 base, and the junction held 0 bases outside the gene matches. The CDR3 has 13 residues. In germline, CDR1 is GTSNPN, CDR2 SVGIG (reference sequence). The chain's CDR3 is CAWSRGSNQPQHF. The CDR3 bases are TGTGCCTGGAGCAGGGGGAGCAATCAGCCCCAGCATTTT.

The rearrangement uses TRBV5-3 and TRBJ2-1; D gene unclear. TRBV5-3 is an ORF, and what it does is uncertain. With 4 bases removed from V and 7 bases from J, the gap between germline ends came to 12 bases. This CDR3 is 13 amino acids long. CDR3 protein: CARSARLRNEQFF. CDR3 nucleotide sequence: TGTGCCAGAAGCGCCCGTTTGAGGAATGAGCAGTTCTTC.

The V call is TRBV28, the J call TRBJ2-7, with D uncertain. Germline CDR1 MDHEN, CDR2 SYDVKM. V shed 3 bases and J shed 6 bases, with 6 bases lying between them. The CDR3 is made up of 11 amino acids. The CDR3 DNA is TGTGCCAGCAGTTTCCTCGGCGAGCAGTACTTC. It specifies CASSFLGEQYF.

This chain uses TRBV19 with TRBJ2-1, with a tentative D call TRBD2 (5 bases). The V end lost 7 bases, the J end lost 8 bases, and 24 bases lay between the germline ends. The CDR3 is 16 residues long. CDR1 and CDR2 (germline): LNHDA, SQIVND (reference sequence). This CDR3 reads CASTQMFGVSVYEQFF. DNA of the CDR3: TGTGCCAGTACCCAGATGTTCGGGGTTTCGGTCTATGAGCAGTTCTTC.

This clone has a handful of counts. The chain links TRBV30 to TRBJ1-2; 9 bases match TRBD1. CDR3 length equals 14 residues. J lost 5 bases, V lost 4 bases, and 8 bases had no gene match. Germline-derived CDR1 and CDR2 are GTSNPN and SVGIG (reference sequence). CDR3: CAWNPGTGRYGYTF. DNA of the CDR3: TGTGCCTGGAACCCCGGGACAGGGCGGTATGGCTACACCTTC.